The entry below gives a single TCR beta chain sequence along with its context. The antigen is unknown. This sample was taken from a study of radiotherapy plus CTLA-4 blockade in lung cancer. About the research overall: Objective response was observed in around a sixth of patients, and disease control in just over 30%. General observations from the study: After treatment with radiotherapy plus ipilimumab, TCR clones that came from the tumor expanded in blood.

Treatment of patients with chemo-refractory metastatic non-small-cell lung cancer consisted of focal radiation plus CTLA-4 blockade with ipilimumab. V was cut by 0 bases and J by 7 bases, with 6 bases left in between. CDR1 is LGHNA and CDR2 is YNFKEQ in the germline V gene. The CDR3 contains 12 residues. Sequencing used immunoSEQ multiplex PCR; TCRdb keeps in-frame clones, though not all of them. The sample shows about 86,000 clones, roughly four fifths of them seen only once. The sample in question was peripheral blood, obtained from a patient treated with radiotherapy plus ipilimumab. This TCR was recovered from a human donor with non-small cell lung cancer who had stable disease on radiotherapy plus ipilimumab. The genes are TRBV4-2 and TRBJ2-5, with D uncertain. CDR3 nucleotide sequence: TGTGCCAGCAGCCAAGATCACGGGACCCAGTACTTC. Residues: CASSQDHGTQYF.